Listed below are T cell receptor beta chains from one sample, sequenced in a study of blood T cell repertoires in COVID-19. This table comes from immunoSEQ multiplex PCR, and its TCRdb copy is limited to in-frame clones, with some not included. The data hold a few hundred thousand clones, with 80% to 90% observed a single time. Sequencing input: PBMCs or T cells enriched from blood (not recorded which). These receptors came from a woman aged 18 to 35 who had recovered from COVID-19. Both conserved end residues are part of each CDR3. Fields, in order: V gene, J gene, CDR3 protein.

v_call: TRBV12-3/TRBV12-4
j_call: TRBJ1-1
cdr3_aa: CASSTGGLEAFF

v_call: TRBV6-5
j_call: TRBJ2-7
cdr3_aa: CASNPGTGDNEQYF

v_call: TRBV30
j_call: TRBJ1-5
cdr3_aa: CAWSLGGKQPQHF

v_call: TRBV7-2
j_call: TRBJ1-4
cdr3_aa: CASSSRTGDSYYAEKLFF

v_call: TRBV5-1
j_call: TRBJ2-1
cdr3_aa: CASSPTEGSSEQFF

v_call: TRBV5-4
j_call: TRBJ2-5
cdr3_aa: CASSLAGGGNKETQYF

v_call: TRBV24-1
j_call: TRBJ1-2
cdr3_aa: CATSARTENYGYTF

v_call: TRBV16
j_call: TRBJ1-1
cdr3_aa: CASSQTQGGNTEAFF

v_call: TRBV4-1
j_call: TRBJ1-1
cdr3_aa: CASSQVDRDWSEAFF

v_call: TRBV5-1
j_call: TRBJ2-1
cdr3_aa: CASSFRGTYYNEQFF

v_call: TRBV5-1
j_call: TRBJ2-2
cdr3_aa: CASSLASSGNTGELFF

v_call: TRBV3-1/TRBV3-2
j_call: TRBJ2-7
cdr3_aa: CASSLGTSGDSGYEQYF

v_call: TRBV19
j_call: TRBJ1-2
cdr3_aa: CASSALPGTVEYGYTF

v_call: TRBV3-1/TRBV3-2
j_call: TRBJ2-3
cdr3_aa: CATRQGGTDTQYF

v_call: TRBV9
j_call: TRBJ2-5
cdr3_aa: CASSVDNLYQETQYF

v_call: TRBV9
j_call: TRBJ1-4
cdr3_aa: CASSVGAGRNEKLFF

v_call: TRBV25-1
j_call: TRBJ1-2
cdr3_aa: CASSEEAGVHYGYTF

v_call: TRBV19
j_call: TRBJ1-5
cdr3_aa: CASAQGTGENQPQHF

v_call: TRBV2
j_call: TRBJ2-5
cdr3_aa: CASQTGTGETQYF

v_call: TRBV5-1
j_call: TRBJ2-5
cdr3_aa: CASSSDPLRTGQETQYF

v_call: TRBV7-2
j_call: TRBJ1-2
cdr3_aa: CASSLARGWRGLGYGYTF

v_call: TRBV2
j_call: TRBJ2-7
cdr3_aa: CASISRTSGIYEQYF

v_call: TRBV3-1/TRBV3-2
j_call: TRBJ2-2
cdr3_aa: CASSPFLAGGSLGGELFF

v_call: TRBV5-1
j_call: TRBJ1-4
cdr3_aa: CASTIQGGNNEKLFF

v_call: TRBV6-2/TRBV6-3
j_call: TRBJ1-2
cdr3_aa: CASSFTPGQNGYTF

v_call: TRBV21-1
j_call: TRBJ1-5
cdr3_aa: CASSRAGQGRNQPQHF

v_call: TRBV27
j_call: TRBJ2-7
cdr3_aa: CASIQRGGPYEQYF

v_call: TRBV27
j_call: TRBJ2-1
cdr3_aa: CASSLTETNEQFF

v_call: TRBV28
j_call: TRBJ1-1
cdr3_aa: CASSTSVDTEAFF

v_call: TRBV30
j_call: TRBJ2-3
cdr3_aa: CAWSYRTSGSVRFNTDTQYF

v_call: TRBV30
j_call: TRBJ2-7
cdr3_aa: CAWSVGQGRRGEQYF

v_call: TRBV4-1
j_call: TRBJ2-3
cdr3_aa: CASSHSGEDTQYF

v_call: TRBV9
j_call: TRBJ1-2
cdr3_aa: CASSVASAGRTNYGYTF

v_call: TRBV18
j_call: TRBJ1-2
cdr3_aa: CASSPLQTQGYGYTF

v_call: TRBV4-1
j_call: TRBJ2-7
cdr3_aa: CASSPSGTGSYEQYF

v_call: TRBV24-1
j_call: TRBJ2-1
cdr3_aa: CATGPGGSGRIEQFF

v_call: TRBV5-1
j_call: TRBJ2-7
cdr3_aa: CASNSGEAYEQYF

v_call: TRBV5-1
j_call: TRBJ1-1
cdr3_aa: CASSPAGGIDAFF

v_call: TRBV18
j_call: TRBJ1-3
cdr3_aa: CASSQGQLYSGNTIYF

v_call: TRBV27
j_call: TRBJ2-3
cdr3_aa: CASSLSSQGGNTDTQYF

v_call: TRBV10-3
j_call: TRBJ1-5
cdr3_aa: CAISGSGAGQPQHF

v_call: TRBV5-1
j_call: TRBJ1-1
cdr3_aa: CASSFTGGGTEAFF

v_call: TRBV18
j_call: TRBJ1-1
cdr3_aa: CASSPRGPDEAFF

v_call: TRBV20-1
j_call: TRBJ2-1
cdr3_aa: CSASGRGANNEQFF

v_call: TRBV9
j_call: TRBJ1-1
cdr3_aa: CASSTTGSRNTEAFF

v_call: TRBV29-1
j_call: TRBJ2-7
cdr3_aa: CSVEDRGSSYEQYF

v_call: TRBV13
j_call: TRBJ2-7
cdr3_aa: CASSGQGRVSYEQYF

v_call: TRBV5-1
j_call: TRBJ1-6
cdr3_aa: CASSLGGRDSPLHF

v_call: TRBV10-3
j_call: TRBJ1-2
cdr3_aa: CAITSGQGRNYGYTF

v_call: TRBV6-6
j_call: TRBJ2-7
cdr3_aa: CASSQQGENEQYF

v_call: TRBV3-1/TRBV3-2
j_call: TRBJ2-5
cdr3_aa: CASSHQGGGETQYF

v_call: TRBV7-9
j_call: TRBJ1-1
cdr3_aa: CASSGTAYLNTEAFF